Each of the 19 T cell receptor beta chains below was sequenced from the same sample in a study of cytomegalovirus exposure and HLA in healthy donors. Method: immunoSEQ multiplex PCR; TCRdb's copy keeps in-frame clones and lacks some. The sample yields 250,000 to 400,000 clones, around 90% seen once. The specimen sequenced was PBMCs. The receptors were gathered from a woman between 25 and 40 years old in good health and CMV-seropositive.

This clone was detected a few times. The genes are TRBV27 and TRBJ1-5; 9 bases are shared with TRBD1. The trim removed 6 bases at V and 0 bases at J, leaving 9 bases unmatched. The CDR3 is made up of 17 amino acids. Germline-derived CDR1 and CDR2 are MNHEY and SMNVEV (reference sequence). DNA of the CDR3: TGTGCCAGCAGCAGATCACAGGGGGCGCGTAGCAATCAGCCCCAGCATTTT. This sequence encodes CASSRSQGARSNQPQHF.

CDR3 in amino acids: CASSLTDRGGGYTF. The CDR3 bases are TGTGCCAGCAGCTTGACCGACAGGGGAGGTGGCTACACCTTC. The chain recombines TRBV7-3 with TRBJ1-2; TRBD1 matches at 8 bases. The CDR3 sequence is 14 residues long. Germline V gene sequence: CDR1 SGHTA, CDR2 FQGTGA. V was clipped by 3 bases and J by 7 bases; unmatched bases: 7. The full variable domain, rest sourced from reference TRBV7-3 and TRBJ1-2, is GAGVSQTPSNKVTEKGKYVELRCDPISGHTALYWYRQSLGQGPEFLIYFQGTGAADDSGLPNDRFFAVRPEGSVSTLKIQRTERGDSAVYLCASSLTDRGGGYTFGSGTRLTVV.

The chain couples TRBV14 to TRBJ2-1; D is undetermined. Germline V lookup: CDR1 SGHDN, CDR2 FVKESK. The V end was cut by 3 bases, the J end by 6 bases, with 27 bases between. This CDR3 region has 19 residues. CDR3 DNA: TGTGCCAGCAGCCACCGGTTGCCTCTAGGTCCCCACAAGTCCAATGAGCAGTTCTTC. Protein product: CASSHRLPLGPHKSNEQFF.

The rearrangement joins TRBV7-6 to TRBJ2-7; either TRBD1 or TRBD2 may supply D (5 bases each). V lost 5 bases and J lost 2, with 13 bases in between. The germline CDR1 and CDR2 sequences are SGHVS and FNYEAQ. This CDR3 contains 14 residues. The CDR3: CASSPRLGAYEQYF. CDR3 bases: TGTGCCAGCAGCCCGAGGTTGGGGGCCTACGAGCAGTACTTC.

The V gene is TRBV5-4, the J gene TRBJ2-7; 7 nucleotides line up with TRBD1. Germline V CDR1 and CDR2: SGHNT, YYREEE (reference sequence). This CDR3 comprises 16 residues. J gave up 4 bases and V 2 bases, and 12 bases lay outside the gene matches. The CDR3 bases are TGTGCCAGCAGCTTCCCTGACAGGGAAAGTGTGTACGAGCAGTACTTC. Its translation is CASSFPDRESVYEQYF. The full variable domain, its missing parts supplied by reference TRBV5-4 and TRBJ2-7, is ETGVTQSPTHLIKTRGQQVTLRCSSQSGHNTVSWYQQALGQGPQFIFQYYREEENGRGNFPPRFSGLQFPNYSSELNVNALELDDSALYLCASSFPDRESVYEQYFGPGTRLTVT.

This clone appeared a single time. The chain has TRBV6-1 and TRBJ2-7; TRBD1 matches 7 bases. The CDR3 extends over 15 amino acids. Germline V gene sequence: CDR1 MNHNS, CDR2 SASEGT. The junction had 4 bases not matched to a gene; V was cut back by 1 base and J by 1 base. CDR3 in DNA: TGTGCCAGCAGTGAAGACAGGGGACAGTCCTACGAGCAGTACTTC. Residues: CASSEDRGQSYEQYF.

As for this clone: Other DNA variants within this sample encode the same CDR3. This rearrangement joins TRBV2 to TRBJ2-7; D remains unclear. Germline CDR1 SNHLY, CDR2 FYNNEI. The CDR3 has 12 residues. With 7 bases removed from V and 0 bases from J, the gap between germline ends came to 7 bases. DNA for the CDR3: TGTGCCAGCACAAGGAGCTCCTACGAGCAGTACTTC. Its protein is CASTRSSYEQYF.

The CDR3 sequence: CASRPWAHSYNEQFF. In nucleotides, the CDR3 is TGTGCCAGCAGGCCTTGGGCCCACTCCTACAATGAGCAGTTCTTC. V gene TRBV6-5 combines with J gene TRBJ2-1; D unclear. The CDR3 runs to 15 residues. Looked up from germline, CDR1 is MNHEY and CDR2 is SVGAGI. With 6 bases removed from V and 0 bases from J, the gap between germline ends came to 12 bases.

This clone showed up just once. The chain combines TRBV5-1 with TRBJ2-7; D is uncertain. This CDR3 comprises 16 residues. Between the trimmed V and J ends, which lost 4 bases and 3 bases, there was a span of 20 bases. Germline V gene data show CDR1 as SGHRS and CDR2 as YFSETQ. The CDR3 spells CASSLGGVRLDYEQYF. The CDR3 DNA sequence: TGCGCCAGCAGCCTCGGTGGAGTAAGATTAGACTACGAGCAGTACTTC.

This clone was counted only a few times. This chain links TRBV20-1 with TRBJ1-1; D gene uncertain. V lost 5 bases and J 9 bases, leaving 10 bases between the germline ends. The CDR3 covers 10 residues. Per germline, CDR1 DFQATT and CDR2 SNEGSKA (reference sequence). This CDR3 is CSAPDGQAFF. The CDR3 DNA sequence: TGCAGTGCTCCTGACGGACAAGCTTTCTTT.

V and J are TRBV6-5 and TRBJ2-3; D might be TRBD2 (6 bases). Trimming removed 2 bases from V and 5 bases from J, with 11 bases in between. Per germline, CDR1 MNHEY and CDR2 SVGAGI. The length of the CDR3 is 14 residues. As DNA, the CDR3 is TGTGCCAGCAGTTACACCGAGACTAGAGATACGCAGTATTTT. Its translation is CASSYTETRDTQYF.

The genes are TRBV27 and TRBJ2-7, with D possibly TRBD2 on 6 matching bases. The CDR3 sequence is 16 residues long. V lost 0 bases and J 2 bases, leaving 14 bases between the germline ends. CDR1 and CDR2 (germline): MNHEY, SMNVEV (reference sequence). The CDR3 sequence: CASSLSLLLAPYEQYF. CDR3 nucleotide sequence: TGTGCCAGCAGTTTATCCCTCCTTCTAGCGCCCTACGAGCAGTACTTC.

The chain uses TRBV5-1 and TRBJ1-2; D gene uncertain. V was trimmed by 4 bases and J by 4 bases, leaving 11 bases between them. There are 13 residues in the CDR3. CDR1 and CDR2 (germline): SGHRS, YFSETQ. CDR3 protein: CASSALPGYGYTF. The CDR3 nucleotides are TGCGCCAGCAGCGCTCTCCCTGGCTATGGCTACACCTTC.

The CDR3 region has the DNA TGTGCCAGCAGTTACTTCCTGCAGGGGGCAGATACGCAGTATTTT. Residues: CASSYFLQGADTQYF. The chain carries TRBV6-5 and TRBJ2-3; the match to TRBD1 covers 7 bases. Germline CDR1 is MNHEY and CDR2 is SVGAGI. This CDR3 has 15 residues. Unmatched junction bases numbered 5, after V lost 1 base and J lost 4 bases.

The chain uses TRBV5-4 and TRBJ2-3; D is possibly TRBD1 (6 bases). The ends were cut back, 0 bases at V and 2 bases at J, with 10 bases in the middle. Per germline, CDR1 SGHNT and CDR2 YYREEE (reference sequence). The CDR3 consists of 15 residues. The CDR3, as DNA: TGTGCCAGCAGCTTGGAACAGGGCCTCACAGATACGCAGTATTTT. Amino acid sequence: CASSLEQGLTDTQYF.

The rearrangement joins TRBV19 to TRBJ2-1; unclear D gene. From germline, CDR1 is LNHDA and CDR2 SQIVND (reference sequence). Trimming left V 5 bases short and J 1 base short, with 6 bases between. The CDR3 is 13 residues long. In DNA, the CDR3 is TGTGCCAGTAGTTGGGGTTCCTACAATGAGCAGTTCTTC. This codes for CASSWGSYNEQFF.

The chain couples TRBV4-1 to TRBJ2-7, with TRBD1 as a possible D gene (7 bases). Trimming cost V 1 base and J 2 bases, with 15 bases left between them. This CDR3 region has 16 residues. Germline V gene sequence: CDR1 MGHRA, CDR2 YSYEKL. The CDR3 is CASSQGRGTATYEQYF. The CDR3 DNA reads as TGCGCCAGCAGCCAAGGGCGCGGGACAGCGACCTACGAGCAGTACTTC.

This clone was recorded a few times. The chain is built from TRBV6-6 and TRBJ1-5; tentative D call: TRBD1 (6 bases). CDR3 length equals 13 residues. Germline CDR1 MNHNY, CDR2 SVGAGI (reference sequence). The V gene lost 5 bases and the J gene lost 2 bases, with 7 bases spanning the gap. The CDR3 sequence: CASSPGGNQPQHF. CDR3 nucleotide sequence: TGTGCCAGCAGTCCAGGGGGCAATCAGCCCCAGCATTTT.

CDR3 protein: CSSAGVGAEAFF. DNA for the CDR3: TGCAGCTCAGCAGGGGTGGGCGCTGAAGCTTTCTTT. This rearrangement joins TRBV29-1 to TRBJ1-1; D might be TRBD1 (6 bases). The length of the CDR3 is 12 residues. V shed 8 bases and J shed 6 bases, with 16 bases lying between them. Germline lookup yields CDR1 SQVTM and CDR2 ANQGSEA.